Presented here are 3 T cell receptor beta chains from one specimen sequenced in a study of blood T cell repertoires in COVID-19. TCRdb's copy holds only in-frame clones and misses some; the assay was immunoSEQ multiplex PCR. The data show approximately 120,000 clones, 80% to 90% seen once. The specimen sequenced was peripheral blood. Receptor source: a human donor in a cohort sampled during active COVID-19.

The chain employs TRBV5-1 and TRBJ2-7; 10 bases line up with TRBD2. Germline V gives CDR1 SGHRS, CDR2 YFSETQ. The CDR3 has 16 residues. Trimming at V came to 0 bases and at J to 1 base, leaving 4 bases not matched to a gene. CDR3 bases: TGCGCCAGCAGCTTGGGGACTAGCGGCAGATCCTACGAGCAGTACTTC. Its translation is CASSLGTSGRSYEQYF.

CDR3 DNA sequence: TGTGCCAGCAGCGATGAACTAGGGTCAACACCCCTCCACTTT. This codes for CASSDELGSTPLHF. The chain is built from TRBV2 and TRBJ1-6; D is unresolved. The length of the CDR3 is 14 residues. Germline V gene sequence: CDR1 SNHLY, CDR2 FYNNEI. The ends were cut back, 6 bases at V and 11 bases at J, with 17 bases in the middle.

The chain couples TRBV5-4 to TRBJ1-6, with 8 nucleotides matching TRBD1. The CDR3 loop spans 15 amino acids. V lost 2 bases and J lost 7; bases outside the gene matches: 5. CDR1 SGHNT and CDR2 YYREEE come from the germline V gene (reference sequence). The CDR3 spells CASSFPTGENSPLHF. Here the CDR3 DNA reads TGTGCCAGCAGCTTCCCGACAGGGGAGAATTCACCCCTCCACTTT.